This TCR beta chain was documented in a study of cytomegalovirus exposure and HLA in healthy donors. Study-wide background: In an early release, HLA-typed donors contributed approximately 82 million unique TCR sequences. Points from the study as a whole: Exclusion applied to some V segments, including TRBV6-2 and TRBV6-3, as they were indistinguishable.

V lost 4 bases and J lost 1; bases outside the gene matches: 5. Germline values: CDR1 SEHNR, CDR2 FQNEAQ (reference sequence). CDR3 size: 16 residues. The PCR made use of 60 Vbeta and 13 Jbeta primers. Profiled with immunoSEQ multiplex PCR; TCRdb holds only in-frame clones, not every one. This sample has 140,000 to 150,000 clones, with approximately 9% found just once. Every donor was a healthy person donating bone marrow. This clone has just a few counts. What it binds is unknown. This chain links TRBV7-9 with TRBJ2-3, with 10 bases lining up with TRBD2. Specimen: PBMCs. This clonotype was obtained from a male donor in good health and CMV-seronegative. The CDR3 loop is CASSSRTSGRTDTQYF. The CDR3 DNA reads TGTGCCAGCAGCTCACGGACTAGCGGACGCACAGATACGCAGTATTTT.